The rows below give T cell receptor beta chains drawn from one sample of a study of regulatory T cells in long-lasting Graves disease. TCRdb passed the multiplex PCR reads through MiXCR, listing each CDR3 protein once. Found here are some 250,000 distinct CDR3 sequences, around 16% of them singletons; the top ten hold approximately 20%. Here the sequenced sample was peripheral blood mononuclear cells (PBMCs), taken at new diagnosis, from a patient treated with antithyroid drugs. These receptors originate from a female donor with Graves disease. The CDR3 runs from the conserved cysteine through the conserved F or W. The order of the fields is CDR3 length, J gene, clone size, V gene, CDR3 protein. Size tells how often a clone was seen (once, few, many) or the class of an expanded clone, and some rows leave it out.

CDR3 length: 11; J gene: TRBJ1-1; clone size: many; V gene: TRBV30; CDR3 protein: CAWGVNTEAFF
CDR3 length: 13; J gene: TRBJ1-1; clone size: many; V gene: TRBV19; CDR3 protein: CASMDRGLTEAFF
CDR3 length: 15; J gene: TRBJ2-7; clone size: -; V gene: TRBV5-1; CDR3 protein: CATREGATGSYEQYF
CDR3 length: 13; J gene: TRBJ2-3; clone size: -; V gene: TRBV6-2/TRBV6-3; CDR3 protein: CASSQRVTDTQYF
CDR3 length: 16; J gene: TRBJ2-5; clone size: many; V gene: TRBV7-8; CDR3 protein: CASSYGASGWGETQYF
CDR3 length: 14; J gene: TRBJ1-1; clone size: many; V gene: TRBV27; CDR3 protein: CASSPWTGGTEALF
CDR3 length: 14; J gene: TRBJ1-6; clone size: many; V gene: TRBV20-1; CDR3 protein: CSASYREWDSPLHF
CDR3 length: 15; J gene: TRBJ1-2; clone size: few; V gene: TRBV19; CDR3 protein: CASSYNRGQSYGYTF
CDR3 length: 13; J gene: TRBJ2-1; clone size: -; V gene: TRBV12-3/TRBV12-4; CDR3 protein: CASSPLEGGEQFF
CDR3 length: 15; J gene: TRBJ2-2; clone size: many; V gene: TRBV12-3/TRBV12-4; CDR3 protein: CASSQTWGGAGELFF
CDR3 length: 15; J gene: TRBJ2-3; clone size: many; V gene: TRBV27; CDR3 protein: CASSRRESHTDTQYF
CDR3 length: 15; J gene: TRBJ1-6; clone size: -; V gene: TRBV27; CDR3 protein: CASSLGRTKNSPLHF
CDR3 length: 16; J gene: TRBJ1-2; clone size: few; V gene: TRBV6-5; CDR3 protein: CASSYSTLGGNYGYTF
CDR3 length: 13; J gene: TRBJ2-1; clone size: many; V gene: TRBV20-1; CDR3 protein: CSARDGQGDEQFF
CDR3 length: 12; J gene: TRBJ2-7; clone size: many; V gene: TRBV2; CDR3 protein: CASRLGGGEQYF
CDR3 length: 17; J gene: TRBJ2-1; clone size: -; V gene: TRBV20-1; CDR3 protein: CSATAGTPPRVHNEQFF
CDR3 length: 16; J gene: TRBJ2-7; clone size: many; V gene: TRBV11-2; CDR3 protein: CASSSPGQGAVGEQYF
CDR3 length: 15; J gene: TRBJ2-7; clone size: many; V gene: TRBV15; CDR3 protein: CATSTNRDRPYEQYF
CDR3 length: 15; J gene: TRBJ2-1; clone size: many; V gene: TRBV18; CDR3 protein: CASSPTSGSKDEQFF
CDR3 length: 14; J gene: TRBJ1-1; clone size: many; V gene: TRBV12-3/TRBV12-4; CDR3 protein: CASTLGLGTTEAFF
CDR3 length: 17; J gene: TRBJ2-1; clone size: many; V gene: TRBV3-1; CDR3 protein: CASSQEGGQELYNEQFF
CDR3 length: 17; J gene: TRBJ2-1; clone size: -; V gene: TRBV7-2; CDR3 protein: CASSLRGTHSSYNEQFF
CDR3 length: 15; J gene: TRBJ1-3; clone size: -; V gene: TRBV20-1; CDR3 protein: CSARDPRQGGNAIYF
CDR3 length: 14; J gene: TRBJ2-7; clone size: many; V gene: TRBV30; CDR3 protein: CAWRAGGGRGEQYF
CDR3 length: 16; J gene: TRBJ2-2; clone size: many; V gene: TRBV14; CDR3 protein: CASSLLLSKNTGELFF
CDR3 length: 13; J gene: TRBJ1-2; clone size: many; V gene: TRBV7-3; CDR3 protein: CASSLGGWSGYTF
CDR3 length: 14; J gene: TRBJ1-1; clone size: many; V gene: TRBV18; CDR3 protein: CASSTSEGGTEAFF
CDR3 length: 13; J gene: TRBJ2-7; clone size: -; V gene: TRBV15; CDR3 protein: CATSNRQNYEQYF
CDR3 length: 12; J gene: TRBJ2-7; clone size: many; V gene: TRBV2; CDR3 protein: CASSLDRYVQYF
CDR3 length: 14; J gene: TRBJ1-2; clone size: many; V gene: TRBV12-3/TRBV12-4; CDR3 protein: CASSPGRINYGYTF
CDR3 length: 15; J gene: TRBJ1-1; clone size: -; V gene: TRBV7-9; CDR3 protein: CASSLVQGGLTEAFF
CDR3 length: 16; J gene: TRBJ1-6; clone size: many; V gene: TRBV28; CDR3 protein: CASSPIPDHDNSPLHF
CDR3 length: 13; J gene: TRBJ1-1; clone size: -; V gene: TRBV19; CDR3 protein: CASSTSTGVEAFF
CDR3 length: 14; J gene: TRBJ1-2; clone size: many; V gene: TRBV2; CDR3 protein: CASSEESGAEGYTF
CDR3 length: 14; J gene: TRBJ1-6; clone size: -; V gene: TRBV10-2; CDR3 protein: CASSEAQANSPLHF
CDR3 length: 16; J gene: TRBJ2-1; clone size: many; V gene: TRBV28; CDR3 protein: CASSSPGTSGKSEQFF
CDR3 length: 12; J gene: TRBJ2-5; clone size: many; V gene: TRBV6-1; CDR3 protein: CASSEYQETQYF
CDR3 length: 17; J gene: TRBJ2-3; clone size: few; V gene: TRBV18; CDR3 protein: CASSHRERSVFTDTQYF
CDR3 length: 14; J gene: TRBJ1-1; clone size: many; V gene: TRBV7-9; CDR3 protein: CASSLVVGISEAFF
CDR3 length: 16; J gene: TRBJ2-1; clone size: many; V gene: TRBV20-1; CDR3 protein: CSASSQLAELYNEQFF